This T cell receptor (beta chain) was sequenced during a study of blood T cell repertoires in COVID-19. Across the whole study: COVID-19 samples, acute and convalescent, were from the United States, Italy and Spain.

In the source study's methods: Estimation of nucleated cell counts was performed using reference gene primer amplification. The method was immunoSEQ multiplex PCR; TCRdb's version includes in-frame clones alone and lacks a portion of them. The V and J calls and clone size come from that table; D and trimming were worked out from the DNA. Among 60,000 or so clones listed, 75% to 85% were seen once. Trimming at V came to 4 bases and at J to 7 bases, leaving 3 bases not matched to a gene. This CDR3 is built from 13 residues. From germline, CDR1 is SGHRS and CDR2 YFSETQ. The chain recombines TRBV5-1 with TRBJ1-5; TRBD1 matches at 9 bases. The sequencing sample was made of peripheral blood. The clonotype comes from a man older than 75 with acute or convalescent COVID-19. Written as DNA, the CDR3 is TGCGCCAGCAGCAGACAGGGGGGGCAGCCCCAGCATTTT. It is translated as CASSRQGGQPQHF.